This T cell receptor (beta chain) came from a study of shared clonotypes between healthy human individuals. Overall study findings and caveats: Few donors limited the genetic and exposure-history diversity represented. Some naive CD4 clonotypes, 4% to 6%, turned up in common across a few donors.

Concerning this clone: Its antigen remains unidentified.

The donors, all of them Caucasian adults, lived in Nashville, Tennessee. The CD4+ fraction was divided into a CD45RA+ naive subset and a CD45RA-negative memory subset. The length of the CDR3 is 16 residues. V was trimmed by 3 bases and J by 1 base, leaving 13 bases between them. From germline, CDR1 is MDHEN and CDR2 SYDVKM. Produced via immunoSEQ multiplex PCR; TCRdb's table is partial and in-frame only. Among a few hundred thousand clones listed, about 70% were seen once. The rearrangement uses TRBV28 and TRBJ2-4; D not resolved. Sequencing used memory CD4+ T cells sorted from blood. Subset specified: CD45RA-negative fraction. This TCR derives from a man aged 30-40 years in good health. CDR3: CASSLVSVGAKNIQYF. The CDR3 bases are TGTGCCAGCAGTTTGGTGTCAGTCGGGGCCAAAAACATTCAGTACTTC.